The T cell receptor (beta chain) described here comes from a study of T cells in Graves' hyperthyroidism and ophthalmopathy. Germline CDR1 is MNHEY and CDR2 is SVGAGI. CDR3 length: 14 residues. V lost 0 bases and J 4 bases, leaving 10 bases between the germline ends. Pregnant or lactating patients were excluded, as were those with uncontrolled infection or other autoimmune disease. Clinicians diagnosed patients from clinical symptoms, serum thyroxine and TRAb, thyroid ultrasound and orbital computed tomography. This clonotype was seen only a few times. Amplified regions were TCR beta CDR3 sequences from RNA transcripts. Researchers ran a first-round RT-PCR on the TCR CDR3 using the HTBI primer set. TCRdb analysed the multiplex PCR reads with MiXCR anew, one entry per CDR3 protein. The sample carries a few hundred thousand distinct CDR3 sequences, about 43% recorded once.

The sequenced material came from peripheral blood or thyroid tissue (not recorded which). The rearrangement links TRBV6-5 to TRBJ2-7; perhaps D is TRBD1 or TRBD2 (5 bases each). The TCR originated in a woman aged 18-29 years with Graves' hyperthyroidism. The CDR3 loop is CASSYSGTTYEQYF. The CDR3 bases are TGTGCCAGCAGTTACTCGGGGACCACATACGAGCAGTACTTC.